This passage covers 24 T cell receptor beta chains from one sample sequenced in a study of T cells in Graves' hyperthyroidism and ophthalmopathy. TCR beta CDR3 sequences were amplified from RNA transcripts. HTBI primers were used for first-round RT-PCR of the TCR CDR3. One entry per CDR3 protein results from TCRdb running MiXCR on the multiplex PCR reads. The sample has around 500,000 distinct CDR3 sequences, around a fifth seen once. Sequenced material: blood. These TCRs come from a woman aged 70-85 years with Graves' ophthalmopathy.

This clonotype was seen more than once but under ten times. The chain combines TRBV9 with TRBJ2-3; D is unclear. Trimming shortened V by 1 base and J by 4 bases, and 13 bases separated the two germline ends. CDR3 length equals 15 residues. In germline, CDR1 is SGDLS, CDR2 YYNGEE. The CDR3: CASSVTATRADTQYF. CDR3 nucleotide sequence: TGTGCCAGCAGCGTAACTGCTACTCGGGCAGATACGCAGTATTTT.

Only a few counts were recorded for this clonotype. The V gene is TRBV7-3, the J gene TRBJ2-3; no definite D call. The germline gives CDR1 SGHTA, CDR2 FQGTGA. The germline V and J ends were trimmed by 4 bases and 2 bases, with 19 bases remaining between them. The CDR3 sequence is 17 residues long. CDR3 coding DNA: TGTGCCAGCAGCTCGCCCCCGGGCGGTGGAGCCACAGATACGCAGTATTTT. This translates into CASSSPPGGGATDTQYF.

This clonotype occurred a few times. The chain recombines TRBV28 with TRBJ1-4; tentative D call: TRBD1 (5 bases). Trimming took off 5 bases at V and 4 bases at J, with 14 bases between the two ends. Germline V lookup: CDR1 MDHEN, CDR2 SYDVKM. There are 15 residues in the CDR3. In DNA, the CDR3 is TGTGCCAGCAGTCCACCGGGACTTAGTAATGAAAAACTGTTTTTT. It yields the protein CASSPPGLSNEKLFF.

This clonotype was picked up a small number of times. This likely comes from a read error, as the CDR3 has no conserved phenylalanine or tryptophan at its end. V is TRBV6-2 or TRBV6-3 and J is TRBJ1-6; 8 bases are shared with TRBD1. The CDR3 covers 17 residues. V lost 2 bases, J lost 7 bases, and 10 bases stayed unmatched. Germline assignment: CDR1 MNHEY and CDR2 SVGEGT. CDR3 residues: CASSYLSTGTGNSPLHS. The CDR3 DNA follows: TGTGCCAGCAGTTACCTGTCTACCGGGACAGGAAATTCACCCCTCCACTCT.

The chain carries TRBV7-2 and TRBJ2-2; no firm D call. V lost 2 bases, J lost 1 base, and 11 bases lay in between. CDR3 size: 16 residues. CDR1 is SGHTA, CDR2 FQGNSA, per germline. The CDR3 sequence is CASSLSQTGNTGELFF. In nucleotides, the CDR3 is TGTGCCAGCAGCTTAAGCCAGACGGGGAACACCGGGGAGCTGTTTTTT.

The rearrangement links TRBV29-1 to TRBJ2-1, with 8 nucleotides matching TRBD2. V was pared by 6 bases and J by 7 bases, with 8 bases of the junction left unmatched. Germline lookup yields CDR1 SQVTM and CDR2 ANQGSEA. The CDR3 covers 13 residues. CDR3 in DNA: TGCAGCGTAACCGGGACTAGTCGGAATGAGCAGTTCTTC. Encoded protein: CSVTGTSRNEQFF.

This sequence joins TRBV28 and TRBJ2-1, with a weak D call TRBD1 (5 bases). V was cut by 8 bases and J by 5 bases, with 19 bases left in between. The CDR3 runs 15 residues. Germline V lookup: CDR1 MDHEN, CDR2 SYDVKM. The CDR3 loop is CASSPPRGTNNEQFF. DNA for the CDR3: TGTGCCAGCTCACCACCAAGGGGCACGAACAATGAGCAGTTCTTC.

This clonotype has more than one count but fewer than ten. The chain joins TRBV30 to TRBJ2-5, with D possibly called TRBD1 or TRBD2 (5 bases each). V shed 3 bases and J shed 5 bases, with 10 bases lying between them. The germline V gene encodes CDR1 GTSNPN and CDR2 SVGIG (reference sequence). There are 12 residues in the CDR3. DNA for the CDR3: TGTGCCTGGAGCGCCTGGGGGGAGACCCAGTACTTC. Translating it yields CAWSAWGETQYF.

The rearrangement joins TRBV29-1 to TRBJ1-5, with D perhaps TRBD1 (5 bases). The CDR3 totals 14 residues. Trimming cost V 3 bases and J 5 bases, with 14 bases left between them. The germline CDR1 and CDR2 sequences are SQVTM and ANQGSEA. The CDR3 loop reads CSVEVGGEDQPQHF. As DNA, the CDR3 is TGCAGCGTTGAGGTTGGGGGAGAGGATCAGCCCCAGCATTTT.

This clonotype turned up a few times. V and J are TRBV2 and TRBJ2-1; D is perhaps TRBD2 (6 bases). The CDR3 contains 13 residues. Trimming took 7 bases from V and 15 from J, leaving 22 bases between them. CDR1 is SNHLY and CDR2 is FYNNEI in the germline V gene. The CDR3: CASTPDAGVAVFF. The CDR3 nucleotides are TGTGCCAGCACCCCCGACGCCGGAGTAGCGGTGTTCTTC.

This clonotype showed up many times. V and J are TRBV12-3 or TRBV12-4 and TRBJ2-7, with 11 bases that match TRBD2. J was trimmed by 5 bases and V by 4 bases; bases with no gene match: 7. This CDR3 has 15 amino acids. The CDR3 here is CASSSIAGGPDEQYF. Here the CDR3 DNA reads TGTGCCAGCAGTTCAATAGCGGGAGGGCCCGACGAGCAGTACTTC.

This clonotype is a singleton in its sample. The J gene is TRBJ2-1, the V gene TRBV3-1, with D possibly TRBD2 on 7 matching bases. V was cut by 4 bases and J by 4 bases, with 23 bases left in between. This CDR3 region has 18 residues. The V gene's germline CDR1 is LGHDT and CDR2 YNNKEL (reference sequence). The CDR3 DNA is TGTGCCAGCAGCCCCGAAGGGGGTGGAACGGGAGGATACAATGAGCAGTTCTTC. This translates into CASSPEGGGTGGYNEQFF.

V and J are TRBV20-1 and TRBJ1-1; possible D gene TRBD1, 5 bases. With 2 bases removed from V and 1 base from J, the gap between germline ends came to 8 bases. CDR3 length: 13 residues. In germline, CDR1 is DFQATT, CDR2 SNEGSKA (reference sequence). The CDR3, as DNA: TGCAGTGCTAGAACAGGCCAGAACACTGAAGCTTTCTTT. Translated: CSARTGQNTEAFF.

The rearrangement uses TRBV6-2 or TRBV6-3 and TRBJ1-2; D gene uncertain. Trimming stripped 6 bases from V and 2 bases from J, with 13 bases between. In germline, CDR1 is MNHEY, CDR2 SVGEGT. The CDR3 runs 14 residues. Here the CDR3 reads CASSRKTLNYGYTF. As DNA, the CDR3 is TGTGCCAGCAGCCGTAAGACACTAAACTATGGCTACACCTTC.

The chain uses TRBV7-2 and TRBJ1-2, with D maybe TRBD1 (5 bases). Trimming stripped 5 bases from V and 3 bases from J, with 16 bases between. The CDR3 length is 15 residues. Looked up from germline, CDR1 is SGHTA and CDR2 is FQGNSA. The CDR3 DNA follows: TGTGCCAGCAGCCCCGGAGGGGCGGTCGACTATGGCTACACCTTC. Amino acids: CASSPGGAVDYGYTF.

The CDR3 bases are TGTGCCTGCGTTAACTATGGCTACACCTTC. This codes for CACVNYGYTF. The chain is built from TRBV30 and TRBJ1-2; no definite D call. CDR3 length equals 10 residues. The ends were cut back, 6 bases at V and 1 base at J, with 3 bases in the middle. Looked up from germline, CDR1 is GTSNPN and CDR2 is SVGIG (reference sequence).

Concerning this clonotype: Germline and junction disagree at one end, which may indicate a read error. The J gene is TRBJ1-2, the V gene TRBV6-1; D call uncertain. In germline, CDR1 is MNHNS, CDR2 SASEGT. The CDR3 loop spans 13 amino acids. The CDR3 loop is CASSQTGAYSYTF. CDR3 nucleotides: TGTGCCAGCAGTCAAACGGGTGCCTATAGCTACACCTTC.

The chain carries TRBV6-1 and TRBJ2-7, with 9 bases aligning to TRBD2. Germline V gene sequence: CDR1 MNHNS, CDR2 SASEGT. The CDR3 has 16 residues. The V gene end was trimmed by 1 base and the J gene end by 4 bases; junction bases not matched to a gene: 8. CDR3 sequence reads: CASSEVLTSGPYEQYF. The CDR3 DNA reads TGTGCCAGCAGTGAAGTGTTGACTAGCGGCCCTTACGAGCAGTACTTC.

The gene calls are TRBV6-2 or TRBV6-3 and TRBJ2-1, with TRBD2 identical over 7 bases. Germline trimming cut 8 bases from V and 6 bases from J; bases unmatched to any gene: 7. In germline, CDR1 is MNHEY, CDR2 SVGEGT. There are 13 residues in the CDR3. The CDR3 loop is CASLPGGGNEQFF. DNA for the CDR3: TGTGCCAGCCTCCCGGGAGGCGGCAATGAGCAGTTCTTC.

This clonotype was counted at least ten times. The genes are TRBV12-3 or TRBV12-4 and TRBJ1-2, with D possibly TRBD1 on 5 matching bases. Trimming stripped 7 bases from V and 4 bases from J, with 13 bases between. This CDR3 is 13 amino acids long. The CDR3 DNA sequence: TGTGCCAGCAAGGCGGGGGTTAGCTATGGCTACACCTTC. This gives the protein CASKAGVSYGYTF.

This clonotype has only a few counts. The CDR3 nucleotides are TGCAGTGCAGCCGAACAGGGGGGAGGCTACACCTTC. It translates to CSAAEQGGGYTF. The chain links TRBV20-1 to TRBJ1-2; 8 positions agree with TRBD1. Looked up from germline, CDR1 is DFQATT and CDR2 is SNEGSKA (reference sequence). This CDR3 is 12 amino acids long. Trimming cost V 6 bases and J 8 bases; bases outside gene matches: 8.

This clonotype was found a few times. The rearrangement links TRBV12-3 or TRBV12-4 to TRBJ2-3; TRBD2 is a possible D gene (5 bases). The length of the CDR3 is 15 residues. Trimming removed 6 bases at V and 2 bases at J, with 15 bases between. CDR3 nucleotides: TGTGCCAGCAGCCCTTTAGCGAACCCCACAGATACGCAGTATTTT. This codes for CASSPLANPTDTQYF.

This clonotype was picked up many times. V usage is TRBV15 and J usage is TRBJ2-7; D is unresolved. The CDR3 loop spans 13 amino acids. Trimming left V 1 base short and J 6 bases short, with 10 bases between. Germline V gene sequence: CDR1 LNHNV, CDR2 YYDKDF (reference sequence). The CDR3 DNA sequence: TGTGCCACCAGCAGAGCCGTGGGCACCGAGCAGTACTTC. Translated: CATSRAVGTEQYF.

This clonotype occurred a few times. The chain joins TRBV30 to TRBJ2-3; D is perhaps TRBD2 (6 bases). The CDR3 runs 13 residues. CDR1 and CDR2 (germline): GTSNPN, SVGIG (reference sequence). V lost 3 bases and J lost 3, with 10 bases in between. CDR3 amino acids: CAWRVAATDTQYF. In DNA, the CDR3 is TGTGCCTGGAGGGTAGCGGCTACAGATACGCAGTATTTT.